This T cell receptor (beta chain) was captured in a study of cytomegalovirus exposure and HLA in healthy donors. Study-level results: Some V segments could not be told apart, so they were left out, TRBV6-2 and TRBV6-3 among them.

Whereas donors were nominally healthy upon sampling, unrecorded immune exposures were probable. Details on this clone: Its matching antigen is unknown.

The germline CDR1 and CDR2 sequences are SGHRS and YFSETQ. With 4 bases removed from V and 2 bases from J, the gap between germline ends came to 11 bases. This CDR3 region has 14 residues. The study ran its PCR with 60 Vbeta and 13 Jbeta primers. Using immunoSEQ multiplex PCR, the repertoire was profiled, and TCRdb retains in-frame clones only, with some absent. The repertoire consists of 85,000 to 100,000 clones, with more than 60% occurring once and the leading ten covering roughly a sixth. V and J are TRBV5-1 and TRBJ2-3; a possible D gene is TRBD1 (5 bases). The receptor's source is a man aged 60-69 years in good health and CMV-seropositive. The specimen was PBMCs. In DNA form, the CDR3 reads TGCGCCAGCAGCCCACAGGCGCCCACAGATACGCAGTATTTT. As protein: CASSPQAPTDTQYF.